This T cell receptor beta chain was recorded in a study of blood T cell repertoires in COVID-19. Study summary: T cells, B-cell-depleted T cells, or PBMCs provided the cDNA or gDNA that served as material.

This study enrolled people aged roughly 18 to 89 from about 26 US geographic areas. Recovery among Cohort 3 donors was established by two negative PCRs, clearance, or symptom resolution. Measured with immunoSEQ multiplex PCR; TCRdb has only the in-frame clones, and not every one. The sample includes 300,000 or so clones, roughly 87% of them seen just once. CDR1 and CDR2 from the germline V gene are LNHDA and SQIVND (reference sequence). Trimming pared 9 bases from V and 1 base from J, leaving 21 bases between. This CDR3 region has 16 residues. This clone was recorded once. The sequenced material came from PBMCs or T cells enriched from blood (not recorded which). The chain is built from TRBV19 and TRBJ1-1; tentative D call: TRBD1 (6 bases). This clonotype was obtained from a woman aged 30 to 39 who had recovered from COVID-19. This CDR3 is CASSNNPGQANTEAFF. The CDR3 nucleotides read TGTGCCAGCTCCAACAACCCGGGACAAGCGAACACTGAAGCTTTCTTT. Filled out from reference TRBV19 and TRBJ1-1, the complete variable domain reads DGGITQSPKYLFRKEGQNVTLSCEQNLNHDAMYWYRQDPGQGLRLIYYSQIVNDFQKGDIAEGYSVSREKKESFPLTVTSAQKNPTAFYLCASSNNPGQANTEAFFGQGTRLTVV.